This T cell receptor (beta chain) was sequenced during a study of regulatory T cells in long-lasting Graves disease. Documented time point: newly diagnosed GD, antithyroid drugs for less than 3 months. There was RNA extracted from PBMCs, and the TCR library was made from it. An endocrinology department located in Xi'an, China, was where the patients came from. Building the TCR beta libraries relied on iRepertoire HTBI primers, and CDR3 regions underwent Arm-PCR. TCRdb reprocessed the multiplex PCR reads with MiXCR, giving one entry per CDR3 protein. This sample yields roughly 320,000 distinct CDR3 sequences, of which over 15% are seen a single time; 25% to 30% belongs to the top ten. This clonotype was seen many times. The same data also contributed to another study, on T cells in Graves' hyperthyroidism and ophthalmopathy. This second report adds: Ophthalmopathy cases were set apart from stable hyperthyroidism by a 13 V-J model.

This clonotype originated in a man aged 35 to 55 with Graves disease. This specimen was peripheral blood mononuclear cells (PBMCs), taken at new diagnosis, from a patient treated with antithyroid drugs.

This CDR3 is CASSFWDRYQETQYF. The CDR3 bases are TGTGCCAGCAGTTTTTGGGACAGGTACCAAGAGACCCAGTACTTC. V usage is TRBV27 and J usage is TRBJ2-5; 8 bases fit TRBD1. J lost 0 bases, V lost 3 bases, and 3 bases had no gene match. Germline V gene data show CDR1 as MNHEY and CDR2 as SMNVEV (reference sequence). CDR3 length: 15 residues.